The 32 T cell receptor beta chains below all came from one sample that was sequenced in a study of vaccination effects on CD4 cells after COVID-19. These receptors lack a known antigen. Before sequencing, viral peptide pools were used by the ViraFEST assay to expand antigen-specific CD4+ T cells. Scientists isolated CD4+ T cells after a roughly ten-day culture period ended. Vaccine recipients lacked prior SARS-CoV-2 infection and had negative nucleocapsid antibodies. Sequencing used immunoSEQ multiplex PCR; TCRdb keeps in-frame clones, though not all of them. The data contain fewer than 70,000 clones, approximately 80% of them singletons. The starting material was CD4+ T cells from PBMCs cultured with SARS-CoV-2 spike peptides, obtained before COVID-19 vaccination. Receptors were obtained from a human donor who received a COVID-19 vaccine.

This chain joins TRBV11-3 and TRBJ2-1; TRBD1 matches 9 bases. Germline CDR1 is SGHNT and CDR2 is YENEEA. The J segment lost 2 bases and the V segment lost 4 bases, leaving 9 bases of the junction unmatched. The CDR3 totals 17 residues. The CDR3 sequence is CASSSPTGGSTYNEQFF. As DNA, the CDR3 is TGTGCCAGCAGCTCACCGACAGGGGGTTCTACCTACAATGAGCAGTTCTTC.

The chain uses TRBV10-3 and TRBJ2-5; D is possibly TRBD1 (6 bases). Germline CDR1 is ENHRY and CDR2 is SYGVKD. The V end was cut by 10 bases, the J end by 0 bases, with 9 bases between. There are 12 residues in the CDR3. CDR3 nucleotide sequence: TGTGCCAGCCGACAGGACCAAGAGACCCAGTACTTC. Amino acid sequence: CASRQDQETQYF.

The chain carries TRBV18 and TRBJ1-5; D remains unclear. This CDR3 comprises 14 residues. V shed 2 bases and J shed 4 bases, with 9 bases lying between them. Per the germline V gene, CDR1 is KGHSH and CDR2 is LQKENI. The CDR3 loop reads CASSPDNGNQPQHF. CDR3 nucleotide sequence: TGTGCCAGCTCACCAGATAACGGGAATCAGCCCCAGCATTTT.

J is TRBJ2-3 and V is TRBV28; TRBD2 matches at 9 bases. CDR1 MDHEN and CDR2 SYDVKM come from the germline V gene. Unmatched junction bases numbered 2, after V lost 5 bases and J lost 2 bases. This CDR3 comprises 14 residues. The CDR3 loop reads CASSLAGITDTQYF. As DNA, the CDR3 is TGTGCCAGCAGTCTAGCGGGGATCACAGATACGCAGTATTTT.

V and J are TRBV2 and TRBJ1-4, with 7 bases fitting TRBD1. From germline, CDR1 is SNHLY and CDR2 FYNNEI. The CDR3 sequence is 15 residues long. The V gene end was trimmed by 7 bases and the J gene end by 3 bases; junction bases not matched to a gene: 8. CDR3 DNA sequence: TGTGCCAGCACCCGCGACAGGGTTCCTAATGAAAAACTGTTTTTT. Protein product: CASTRDRVPNEKLFF. Filled out from reference TRBV2 and TRBJ1-4, the complete variable domain reads EPEVTQTPSHQVTQMGQEVILRCVPISNHLYFYWYRQILGQKVEFLVSFYNNEISEKSEIFDDQFSVERPDGSNFTLKIRSTKLEDSAMYFCASTRDRVPNEKLFFGSGTQLSVL.

The CDR3 nucleotides read TGTGCCAGCAGAGCGGAGGTACCAGATACGCAGTATTTT. Protein sequence: CASRAEVPDTQYF. This chain connects TRBV6-5 to TRBJ2-3, with D maybe TRBD2 (5 bases). Between the trimmed V and J ends, which lost 6 bases and 4 bases, there was a span of 11 bases. Germline CDR1 MNHEY, CDR2 SVGAGI. The CDR3 is 13 residues long.

The genes are TRBV7-2 and TRBJ2-5, with D possibly matching TRBD2 (5 bases). CDR1 SGHTA and CDR2 FQGNSA come from the germline V gene. CDR3 size: 13 residues. The V gene lost 5 bases and the J gene lost 5 bases, with 12 bases spanning the gap. In DNA, the CDR3 is TGTGCCAGCAGCAACCAGCGGAGGGAGACCCAGTACTTC. Its protein product is CASSNQRRETQYF.

The rearrangement links TRBV19 to TRBJ1-2; no clear D gene. The CDR3 extends over 13 amino acids. Germline V gives CDR1 LNHDA, CDR2 SQIVND (reference sequence). Trimming shortened V by 7 bases and J by 6 bases, and 15 bases separated the two germline ends. CDR3 residues: CASMGDSAHGYTF. CDR3 sequence (DNA): TGTGCCAGTATGGGCGACTCGGCCCATGGCTACACCTTC. Drawing the rest from reference TRBV19 and TRBJ1-2, the complete variable domain is DGGITQSPKYLFRKEGQNVTLSCEQNLNHDAMYWYRQDPGQGLRLIYYSQIVNDFQKGDIAEGYSVSREKKESFPLTVTSAQKNPTAFYLCASMGDSAHGYTFGSGTRLTVV.

CDR3 nucleotide sequence: TGTGCCAGCAGCTTCCGGACTAGCGGGGGTCCCTACGAGCAGTACGTC. It encodes CASSFRTSGGPYEQYV. The chain couples TRBV11-3 to TRBJ2-7; TRBD2 agrees at 13 bases. With 3 bases clipped from V and 2 bases from J, the junction kept 4 bases outside the gene matches. The CDR3 runs to 16 residues. CDR1 SGHNT and CDR2 YENEEA come from the germline V gene.

V is TRBV29-1 and J is TRBJ2-5, with TRBD1 matching 8 bases. The CDR3 consists of 12 residues. V gave up 7 bases and J gave up 5 bases; unmatched junction bases: 6. In germline, CDR1 is SQVTM, CDR2 ANQGSEA. The CDR3 region is CSAPGGGETQYF. Here the CDR3 DNA reads TGCAGCGCCCCAGGGGGCGGGGAGACCCAGTACTTC. Based on the CDR3 plus reference TRBV29-1 and TRBJ2-5, the full variable domain is SAVISQKPSRDICQRGTSLTIQCQVDSQVTMMFWYRQQPGQSLTLIATANQGSEATYESGFVIDKFPISRPNLTFSTLTVSNMSPEDSSIYLCSAPGGGETQYFGPGTRLLVL.

There are a few counts of this clone. The J gene is TRBJ2-1, the V gene TRBV5-4, with a possible D match to TRBD1 (6 bases). The CDR3 length is 13 residues. The germline CDR1 and CDR2 sequences are SGHNT and YYREEE (reference sequence). V lost 4 bases and J lost 5, with 10 bases in between. CDR3 region: CASSPQGNNEQFF. The CDR3 bases are TGTGCCAGCAGCCCTCAGGGGAACAATGAGCAGTTCTTC.

The chain links TRBV7-2 to TRBJ1-3; D is possibly TRBD1 (5 bases). CDR1 and CDR2 from the germline V gene are SGHTA and FQGNSA. The ends were cut back, 5 bases at V and 0 bases at J, with 14 bases in the middle. This CDR3 is 16 amino acids long. CDR3 coding DNA: TGTGCCAGCAGCCTAAGGCGGGGGTCCTCTGGAAACACCATATATTTT. Its translation: CASSLRRGSSGNTIYF.

This clone was seen a handful of times. The chain links TRBV4-1 to TRBJ1-5, with 8 bases fitting TRBD1. Germline V gives CDR1 MGHRA, CDR2 YSYEKL. The V gene end was trimmed by 1 base and the J gene end by 7 bases; junction bases not matched to a gene: 3. This CDR3 has 14 amino acids. The CDR3 DNA reads TGCGCCAGCAGCCAAGGACAGGGGACCCAGCCCCAGCATTTT. Its protein is CASSQGQGTQPQHF.

CDR3 residues: CASSQSRDSNQPQHF. The CDR3 DNA follows: TGCGCCAGCAGTCAAAGCAGAGATAGCAATCAGCCCCAGCATTTT. The genes are TRBV23-1 and TRBJ1-5; unclear D gene. TRBV23-1 is an ORF, and what it does is uncertain. This CDR3 contains 15 residues. V lost 2 bases to trimming and J lost 0 bases, with 8 bases between them.

The rearrangement uses TRBV6-5 and TRBJ1-1; TRBD1 aligns across 8 bases. The CDR3 totals 15 residues. Per germline, CDR1 MNHEY and CDR2 SVGAGI. V trimming: 6 bases; J trimming: 1 base; junction bases outside the gene matches: 7. The CDR3 region is CASRPLGTGNTEAFF. DNA for the CDR3: TGTGCCAGCAGGCCCCTGGGGACAGGGAACACTGAAGCTTTCTTT.

The V and J genes are TRBV7-3 and TRBJ2-3; D gene ambiguous. Germline V gene lookup returns CDR1 SGHTA and CDR2 FQGTGA. Trimming cost V 1 base and J 9 bases, with 11 bases left between them. The CDR3 consists of 13 residues. The CDR3 nucleotides read TGTGCCAGCAGCTTAAGTCCCGTCAGCACGCAGTATTTT. Translation: CASSLSPVSTQYF.

The V gene is TRBV19, the J gene TRBJ2-1, with 16 nucleotides matching TRBD2. This CDR3 contains 16 residues. Looked up from germline, CDR1 is LNHDA and CDR2 is SQIVND (reference sequence). Germline trimming cut 3 bases from V and 7 bases from J; bases unmatched to any gene: 3. CDR3 sequence reads: CASSIWGLAGGNEQFF. The CDR3 coding sequence is TGTGCCAGTAGTATCTGGGGACTAGCGGGGGGGAATGAGCAGTTCTTC.

The rearrangement uses TRBV12-3 or TRBV12-4 and TRBJ1-3, with D unclear. The CDR3 is 12 amino acids. Trimming shortened V by 1 base and J by 4 bases, and 2 bases separated the two germline ends. The chain's CDR3 is CASSLVGNTIYF. CDR3 nucleotides: TGTGCCAGCAGTTTAGTGGGAAACACCATATATTTT.

The chain uses TRBV7-2 and TRBJ1-3; a weak D match, TRBD1 (5 bases). Germline V gene lookup returns CDR1 SGHTA and CDR2 FQGNSA. With 6 bases removed from V and 4 bases from J, the gap between germline ends came to 16 bases. The CDR3 length is 15 residues. In nucleotides, the CDR3 is TGTGCCAGCAGTCGTACGGGGGAGACGGGAAACACCATATATTTT. Translation gives CASSRTGETGNTIYF.

V gene TRBV5-1 combines with J gene TRBJ2-3, with 7 positions matching TRBD2. CDR1 SGHRS and CDR2 YFSETQ come from the germline V gene. The CDR3 spans 14 residues. V lost 3 bases to trimming and J lost 4 bases; unmatched junction nucleotides: 5. CDR3 DNA sequence: TGCGCCAGCAGCTCGCTACGGGGGGCAGATACGCAGTATTTT. Translation gives CASSSLRGADTQYF.

This rearrangement joins TRBV21-1 to TRBJ1-5; the table names TRBD1, a call not compared with the DNA. TRBV21-1 is designated a pseudogene. This CDR3 is built from 14 residues. CDR3 nucleotides: TGTGCCAGAGTAGGACAGGGAGAACGTCAGCCCCAGCATTTT. Translation gives CARVGQGERQPQHF.

J is TRBJ2-3 and V is TRBV9, with 15 bases that match TRBD2. V was clipped by 4 bases and J by 4 bases; unmatched bases: 7. There are 17 residues in the CDR3. Per the germline V gene, CDR1 is SGDLS and CDR2 is YYNGEE. The chain's CDR3 is CASSIGTSGGHSDTQYF. The CDR3 region has the DNA TGTGCCAGCAGCATAGGGACTAGCGGGGGGCACTCAGATACGCAGTATTTT.

The chain uses TRBV9 and TRBJ2-3, with TRBD2 identical over 9 bases. Germline V gene data show CDR1 as SGDLS and CDR2 as YYNGEE. V dropped 4 bases and J dropped 4; count of bases not matched to a gene: 10. This CDR3 comprises 16 residues. The CDR3 nucleotides read TGTGCCAGCAGCCCCGGGGCCCAGCGGGGGGCAGATACGCAGTATTTT. Residues: CASSPGAQRGADTQYF.

The chain is built from TRBV15 and TRBJ1-2; no firm D call. The V end was cut by 1 base, the J end by 1 base, with 10 bases between. This CDR3 is 15 amino acids long. The germline gives CDR1 LNHNV, CDR2 YYDKDF (reference sequence). The CDR3 sequence: CATSRAPTDNYGYTF. The CDR3 DNA follows: TGTGCCACCAGCAGAGCCCCCACAGATAACTATGGCTACACCTTC.

V and J are TRBV29-1 and TRBJ2-1; unclear D gene. CDR3 length: 13 residues. The ends were cut back, 7 bases at V and 0 bases at J, with 10 bases in the middle. Germline CDR1 and CDR2: SQVTM and ANQGSEA. CDR3 loop: CSADTVSYNEQFF. As DNA, the CDR3 is TGCAGCGCAGACACAGTCTCCTACAATGAGCAGTTCTTC.

CDR3 coding DNA: TGCGCCAGCAGCTTGCTTCCAGAGACCCAGTACTTC. Its translation: CASSLLPETQYF. The chain is built from TRBV5-1 and TRBJ2-5; unclear D gene. Trimming removed 1 base at V and 4 bases at J, with 5 bases between. The CDR3 loop spans 12 amino acids. Germline assignment: CDR1 SGHRS and CDR2 YFSETQ.

The chain combines TRBV9 with TRBJ2-2; D is possibly TRBD1 or TRBD2 (7 bases each). CDR1 is SGDLS, CDR2 YYNGEE, per germline. The CDR3 extends over 19 amino acids. Trimming took off 2 bases at V and 0 bases at J, with 20 bases between the two ends. This CDR3 reads CASSVHGGGGTANTGELFF. CDR3 bases: TGTGCCAGCAGCGTTCATGGGGGGGGCGGGACAGCGAACACCGGGGAGCTGTTTTTT.

The chain recombines TRBV4-2 with TRBJ2-3, with 9 bases fitting TRBD2. This CDR3 is built from 17 residues. The germline CDR1 and CDR2 sequences are LGHNA and YNFKEQ. V gave up 2 bases and J gave up 4 bases; unmatched junction bases: 10. CDR3 region: CASSQQAAGGGSDTQYF. Here the CDR3 DNA reads TGTGCCAGCAGCCAACAAGCAGCGGGGGGTGGGTCAGATACGCAGTATTTT.

The chain uses TRBV6-5 and TRBJ1-4; D is ambiguous. V was shortened by 5 bases and J by 12 bases, with 19 bases between the two germline ends. CDR1 and CDR2 from the germline V gene are MNHEY and SVGAGI. The CDR3 is 14 residues long. For the CDR3, the DNA is TGTGCCAGCAGTCTTACGACGGTCGAGAGGGAACTGTTTTTT. Amino acids: CASSLTTVERELFF.

The V and J genes are TRBV6-1 and TRBJ2-7; 7 bases agree with TRBD1. The CDR3 extends over 14 amino acids. After removal of 2 bases from V and 6 bases from J, the junction contained 7 bases not matched to a gene. Germline-derived CDR1 and CDR2 are MNHNS and SASEGT. The CDR3 is CASSERIQGVEQYV. Here the CDR3 DNA reads TGTGCCAGCAGTGAACGGATCCAGGGGGTCGAGCAGTACGTC.

This rearrangement joins TRBV6-5 to TRBJ2-2, with a weak D call TRBD2 (5 bases). The CDR3 loop spans 13 amino acids. Trimming removed 6 bases from V and 5 bases from J, with 10 bases in between. CDR1 MNHEY and CDR2 SVGAGI come from the germline V gene. The CDR3 loop is CASRPAVTGELFF. The CDR3 DNA reads as TGTGCCAGCAGACCAGCGGTTACCGGGGAGCTGTTTTTT.

The V gene is TRBV7-7, the J gene TRBJ2-5, with 10 bases matching TRBD2. CDR1 SSHAT and CDR2 FNYEAQ come from the germline V gene (reference sequence). The length of the CDR3 is 14 residues. V lost 4 bases and J lost 9; bases outside the gene matches: 8. The CDR3 sequence is CASSSGTSAGSQYF. The CDR3 nucleotides read TGTGCCAGCAGCTCCGGGACTAGCGCTGGATCCCAGTACTTC.